This T cell receptor beta chain derives from a study of memory B cells and T cells in multiple sclerosis (dated by TCRdb to between 2018 and 2020). For context, the study as a whole: TCR beta repertoires of autoproliferating peripheral T cells were compared with the TCR beta repertoires of brain lesion-infiltrating T cells in multiple sclerosis patients. TCR sequencing included a couple of multiple sclerosis patients for whom either brain lesions at autopsy or brain-infiltrating cells from biopsy were available.

Using the immunoSEQ Platform, TCRbeta CDR3 regions were amplified from extracted genomic DNA. Multiplex PCR, high-throughput sequencing and a vendor bioinformatics pipeline were combined in the immunoSEQ assay. Under the source paper's analysis protocol: Non-productive sequences and CDR3s under 4 amino acids long were removed, and the clonotype frequencies in each sample were recalculated. In immunoSEQ Analyzer 2.0, a clonotype counted as shared when the CDR3 amino acid, V gene and J gene sequences were identical. Repertoire overlap was normalized by dividing shared clonotype counts by the product of both clone-set sizes, scaled by 1000 into arbitrary units. TCRdb mirrors the immuneACCESS table, restricted to in-frame sequences. Some clones are absent from its copies; in checked studies, under half trace to an unresolved V gene, and the reason for the others is unknown. From that table come the V and J calls and clone size; the DNA was used to work out D and trimming. Here the sample has under 50,000 clones; more than 65% occur a single time. About 1.1% of the sample goes to the ten largest clones.

Per the germline V gene, MNHNS is the CDR1 and SASEGT is the CDR2. V is pruned by 5 bases and J by 8 bases, leaving 11 bases of the junction without a gene match. From cysteine to phenylalanine, the CDR3 is 14 amino acids long. Only the CDR3 region is kept as DNA, spanning 42 bases read in frame from base 1. Points the paper makes about the study in general: Clone-set sizes differed between compartments, which influenced counts of shared clonotypes and required normalization.

After CFSE-labeled PBMCs were cultured without any stimulus, the autoproliferating (CFSEdim) and non-proliferating (CFSEhi) T cell fractions were each sequenced on their own. A total of 5x10^7 CFSE-labeled PBMCs were cultured for approximately seven days without stimulus, and replicate wells were then pooled. PBMCs were labeled with about 0.55 uM CFSE and cultured in serum-free AIM-V medium without exogenous stimuli. PBMCs were isolated by Ficoll density gradient centrifugation and cryopreserved before use. Using a FACSAria III, live 7-AAD-negative cells were sorted, then washed with PBS and stored frozen at -80 degrees C as dry pellets. A word on this clone: What antigen it recognizes has not been identified. There are no base qualities to consult, and no much larger clone falls within one base.

Sequencing used PBMCs from blood kept in culture. Recombination connected TRBV6-1 to TRBJ1-2; TRBD1 aligns with 7 central bases. This sequence originates from a human donor with multiple sclerosis. The DNA sequence reads TGTGCCAGCAGTAGACAGGGTGGGGAGTTGGGCTACACCTTC. It specifies CASSRQGGELGYTF.